This T cell receptor beta chain came from a study of cytomegalovirus exposure and HLA in healthy donors. Study-wide findings and caveats: Listed as cytomegalovirus-associated were 150 or so TCR beta chains. The TCR clusters that emerged in the first cohort tended, a later analysis found, to co-occur in the 120 validation repertoires. Most TCRs appeared rarely, but some public TCRs recurred in many donors. The CMV antigen specificity of a few CMV-associated chains was confirmed through in vitro analysis.

Profiling relied on immunoSEQ multiplex PCR, and the TCRdb table lists in-frame clones only, not all of them. The sample holds approximately 160,000 clones; about 90% are singletons and the top ten take approximately 2.9%. The count of this clone is one. Its antigen is undetermined. Trimming stripped 4 bases from V and 1 base from J, with 12 bases between. The germline CDR1 and CDR2 sequences are LNHDA and SQIVND (reference sequence). The CDR3 is 15 residues long. The rearrangement links TRBV19 to TRBJ2-3, with no clear D. The TCR sequence derives from a woman younger than 30 in good health and CMV-seropositive. The specimen was PBMCs. The CDR3 protein is CASSTLPSRTDTQYF. CDR3 in DNA: TGTGCCAGTAGTACTCTCCCCTCCCGCACAGATACGCAGTATTTT.